This is a list of T cell receptor beta chains from one sample in a study of blood T cells in healthy people across ages. TCRdb reprocessed the 5' RACE reads with MiXCR, giving one entry per CDR3 protein. Of about 640,000 distinct CDR3 sequences in the sample, 25% to 30% are singletons; the top ten hold 15% to 18%. Sequencing was done on a sample of blood. The receptors were gathered from a woman older than 75 in good health. The conserved cysteine and the conserved F or W are not part of the CDR3 here. The D gene is left open where the match is weak. Only some rows state a clone size, as once, few, many or a class for expanded clones.

TRBJ2-7 | many | TRBD2 | TRBV20-1 | SARRASGGQEQY
TRBJ2-2 | NA | NA | TRBV5-4 | ASSFIQNTGELF
TRBJ2-2 | few | NA | TRBV5-1 | ASSRDTTGELF
TRBJ2-7 | many | TRBD2 | TRBV2 | ASRELAGGEQY
TRBJ2-7 | many | TRBD1 | TRBV5-1 | ASSGTGRGFYEQY
TRBJ2-2 | NA | NA | TRBV30 | AWSRGLQNTGELF
TRBJ2-1 | many | TRBD2 | TRBV20-1 | SAFLAGGPNEQF
TRBJ1-5 | NA | TRBD1 | TRBV6-6 | AAIDPRRGSNQPQH
TRBJ2-5 | NA | TRBD2 | TRBV7-3 | ASSLTGAGVGETQY
TRBJ1-2 | many | NA | TRBV3-1 | ASSPSPWTGLNYGYT
TRBJ1-2 | once | TRBD1 | TRBV24-1 | ATSEGTGYGYT
TRBJ2-3 | many | NA | TRBV5-1 | ASSRTGTPIGTDTQY
TRBJ1-5 | many | TRBD1 | TRBV6-1 | AIGTGGDNQPQH
TRBJ1-5 | NA | NA | TRBV27 | ASSVTGTRIGNQPQH
TRBJ1-1 | many | NA | TRBV20-1 | SATLGSGISAF
TRBJ2-1 | many | TRBD2 | TRBV29-1 | SVVFRGDNEQF
TRBJ1-2 | NA | NA | TRBV20-1 | SARVPDTPGDGYT
TRBJ2-3 | NA | NA | TRBV9 | AGSSRTDTQY
TRBJ1-2 | many | NA | TRBV28 | ASTLGAQGYYGYT
TRBJ2-7 | many | NA | TRBV3-1 | ASSTTWGSYEQY
TRBJ1-5 | NA | NA | TRBV6-1 | ASSVGSPNQPQH
TRBJ2-7 | NA | NA | TRBV28 | ASRTDLPPYEQY
TRBJ1-2 | many | TRBD1 | TRBV7-2 | ASSLGDTGTGGGYT
TRBJ2-3 | many | TRBD2 | TRBV20-1 | SARDSGGEGADTQY
TRBJ2-3 | many | TRBD2 | TRBV7-2 | ASSLDGGGGTDTQY
TRBJ2-1 | many | TRBD2 | TRBV24-1 | ATSDSQRGDEQF
TRBJ2-6 | many | NA | TRBV7-9 | ASSPQGTGANVLT
TRBJ1-5 | NA | NA | TRBV7-3 | ASSKLMGYQPQH
TRBJ2-1 | many | TRBD1 | TRBV6-5 | ASSYLGTVNEQF
TRBJ2-1 | NA | TRBD2 | TRBV3-1 | ASSQVGLAGVINEQF
TRBJ1-1 | many | NA | TRBV11-2 | ASSLVSLPNTEAF
TRBJ2-4 | many | NA | TRBV19 | ASGEAANIQY
TRBJ1-2 | NA | NA | TRBV20-1 | SARIRGGYT
TRBJ1-6 | NA | TRBD1 | TRBV4-3 | ASSQDGQGPYNSPLH
TRBJ2-7 | many | NA | TRBV6-1 | ASSEVGGEQY
TRBJ2-7 | NA | TRBD1 | TRBV27 | AGSLRDSNYEQY
TRBJ1-1 | few | NA | TRBV11-1 | ASSFGDSGGIGDTEAF
TRBJ2-5 | many | TRBD1 | TRBV12-3/TRBV12-4 | ASTETGGGETQY
TRBJ1-5 | many | TRBD1 | TRBV7-9 | ASSSGQGLPQH
TRBJ2-5 | NA | NA | TRBV7-9 | ASSLGGAGKETQY
TRBJ1-2 | few | TRBD1 | TRBV24-1 | ATSHRGTGYGYT
TRBJ2-3 | few | TRBD2 | TRBV2 | ASSLAGGEGDTQY